The sequence of this T cell receptor (beta chain) was determined in a study of Ad26.COV2.S vaccination and SARS-CoV-2 variants (dated by TCRdb to the early 2020s). Background for the entire study: Donors in the vaccine arm were drawn from COV1001, a phase I-IIa trial of Ad26.COV2.S in healthy adults that was multicentre, randomized, double-blind and placebo-controlled. Investigators remained blinded to trial group allocation during experiments and outcome assessment. Trial participants were randomized into five groups of five, in which low-dose or high-dose Ad26.COV2.S was given once or twice, or placebo was given on both occasions. The TCR-sequenced set comprised around 32 samples: some 20 Ad26.COV2.S vaccine recipients, 5 placebo recipients and 8 SARS-CoV-2 convalescent individuals. Ad26.COV2.S was given intramuscularly at 5x10^10 or 1x10^11 viral particles, as a single shot or as two shots 56 days apart. TCRbeta repertoire sequencing served as the tool for gauging how specific and how broad the SARS-CoV-2-reactive T cell receptors were following Ad26.COV2.S vaccination.

The immunoSEQ Assay was the method used to sequence TCRbeta CDR3 regions. After extraction, genomic DNA underwent amplification by bias-controlled multiplex PCR, followed by high-throughput sequencing. Concerning the study's data processing: To quantify the absolute abundance of each unique TCRbeta CDR3 region, sequences were collapsed and filtered. T cell fraction was estimated by normalization of TCRbeta template counts to usable DNA, with usable DNA being measured through amplification of reference genes present in all nucleated cells. Repertoire TCRs were annotated as SARS-CoV-2-specific by exact matching of V gene, CDR3 amino acid sequence and J gene to a known reactive TCR set. The reference SARS-CoV-2 TCR set was derived from MIRA and filtered for enrichment in COVID-19-positive ImmuneCODE repertoires, a step that removed public or cross-reactive TCRs. Based on the MIRA antigens, annotated TCRs were further analysed at the level of specific ORF or position within ORF. Breadth was defined as annotated unique rearrangements over total unique productive rearrangements; depth was the summed frequency of those rearrangements. Two-sided Wilcoxon rank-sum tests were used to compare TCR breadth between groups. In TCRdb, the immuneACCESS table is reduced to in-frame sequences with V and J assigned. These tables do not hold every clone; where another copy was compared, an unresolved V gene accounts for under half, and the others remain unexplained. D and trimming come from the DNA, and the V and J calls and clone size come from that table. The sample table lists about 500,000 clones, roughly 87% of them with a count of one. About 1.5% of the sample is taken by the ten largest.

According to the study, the label for this sample's treatment or condition signals: roughly 20 received Ad26.COV2.S at low or high dose, single or two shots; five or six received placebo; per-sample allocation not given. Repertoires of vaccine and placebo recipients were sequenced from samples collected on day 63 after the first injection. In Cohort 1b, about two dozen adults aged 18-55 years were enrolled at a single site in Boston, USA, between 29 July and 7 August 2020. Ad26.COV2.S was a replication-incompetent adenovirus type 26 vector that expressed a prefusion-stabilized SARS-CoV-2 spike protein derived from the original Wuhan strain. A note on this clone: This receptor's antigen is unknown. Per-nucleotide qualities are absent, and no much larger clonotype sits a single base away.

Study-level results and caveats: The study was not powered to compare responses between vaccine doses or regimens. Ad26.COV2.S recipients had higher spike-specific TCR breadth than placebo recipients (P = 0.0014). After vaccination, substantial breadth of spike-specific CD8+ and CD4+ T cell responses was reported. Non-spike TCR breadth was comparable between vaccine and placebo recipients, consistent with the vaccine containing only spike. It was noted by the authors that total T cell responses may have been underestimated by the TCR breadth and depth analyses.

Based on the germline V gene, the CDR1 and CDR2 sequences are SGHVT and SQSDAQ. V is pruned by 5 bases and J by 6 bases, leaving 7 bases of the junction without a gene match. The CDR3 spans 14 residues, from the cysteine through the phenylalanine. The entry retains the CDR3 DNA only, 42 bases that are in frame from base 1. The source material was peripheral blood, sampled in a trial of Ad26.COV2.S vaccine versus placebo. This clonotype was sampled from a person between 18 and 60 years old who received the Ad26.COV2.S COVID-19 vaccine or a placebo. The sequence links TRBV7-4 to TRBJ2-7; the central 10 bases match TRBD1. The CDR3 region has the sequence CASSPPGTGAEQYF. DNA sequence: TGTGCCAGCAGCCCCCCTGGGACAGGGGCCGAGCAGTACTTC.